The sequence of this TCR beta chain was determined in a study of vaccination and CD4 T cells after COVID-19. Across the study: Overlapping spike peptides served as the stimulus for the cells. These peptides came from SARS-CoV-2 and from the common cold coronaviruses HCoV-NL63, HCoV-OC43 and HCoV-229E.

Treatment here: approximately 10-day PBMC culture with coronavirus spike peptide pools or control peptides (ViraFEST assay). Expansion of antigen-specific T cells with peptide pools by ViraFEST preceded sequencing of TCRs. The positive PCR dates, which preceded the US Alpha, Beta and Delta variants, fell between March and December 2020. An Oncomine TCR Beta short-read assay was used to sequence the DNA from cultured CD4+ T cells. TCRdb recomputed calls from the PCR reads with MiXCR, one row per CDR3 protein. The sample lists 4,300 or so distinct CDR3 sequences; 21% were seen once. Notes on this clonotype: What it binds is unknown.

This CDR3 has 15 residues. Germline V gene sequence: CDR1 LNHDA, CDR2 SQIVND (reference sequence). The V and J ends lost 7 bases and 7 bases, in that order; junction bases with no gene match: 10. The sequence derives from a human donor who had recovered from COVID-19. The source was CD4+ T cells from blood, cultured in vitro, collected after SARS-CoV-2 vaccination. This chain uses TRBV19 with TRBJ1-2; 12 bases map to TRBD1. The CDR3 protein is CASTPGTGGRAGYTF. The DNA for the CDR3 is TGTGCCAGTACCCCCGGGACAGGGGGCCGGGCTGGCTACACCTTC. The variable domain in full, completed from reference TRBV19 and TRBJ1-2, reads DGGITQSPKYLFRKEGQNVTLSCEQNLNHDAMYWYRQDPGQGLRLIYYSQIVNDFQKGDIAEGYSVSREKKESFPLTVTSAQKNPTAFYLCASTPGTGGRAGYTFGSGTRLTVV.